These 27 T cell receptor beta chains were all obtained from the same sample, sequenced in a study of shared clonotypes between healthy human individuals. Assay used: immunoSEQ multiplex PCR; TCRdb lists only in-frame clones, some missing. Counted here are over a million clones, 97% to 99% occurring once; the ten biggest clones make up about 0.34%. Source material: naive CD4+ T cells sorted from blood. Subset meaning: CD45RA+ positively selected. These receptors all come from a young man in good health.

V gene TRBV7-9 combines with J gene TRBJ2-2, with TRBD1 matching over 9 bases. The V segment lost 2 bases and the J segment 1 base; nucleotides outside the gene matches: 2. The germline CDR1 and CDR2 sequences are SEHNR and FQNEAQ (reference sequence). This CDR3 contains 16 residues. The CDR3: CASSLLGQGNTGELFF. CDR3 nucleotides: TGTGCCAGCAGCTTATTGGGACAGGGGAACACCGGGGAGCTGTTTTTT.

The chain has TRBV5-6 and TRBJ2-3, with 10 bases matching TRBD1. The V and J ends lost 4 bases and 2 bases, in that order; junction bases with no gene match: 7. The CDR3 covers 16 residues. CDR1 is SGHDT and CDR2 is YYEEEE in the germline V gene. The CDR3 is CASSADRGQITDTQYF. CDR3 bases: TGTGCCAGCAGCGCCGACAGGGGGCAAATCACAGATACGCAGTATTTT.

The V and J genes are TRBV12-5 and TRBJ2-3; 14 bases are a match to TRBD2. CDR3 length equals 16 residues. CDR1 LGHNT and CDR2 FRNRAP come from the germline V gene. Germline trimming cut 6 bases from V and 5 bases from J; bases unmatched to any gene: 7. Here the CDR3 reads CASGRGLAGEVDTQYF. DNA of the CDR3: TGTGCTAGTGGACGGGGACTAGCGGGAGAGGTAGATACGCAGTATTTT.

The gene calls are TRBV28 and TRBJ1-5; D not resolved. V was shortened by 6 bases and J by 6 bases, with 6 bases between the two germline ends. Germline-derived CDR1 and CDR2 are MDHEN and SYDVKM. This CDR3 is built from 11 residues. CDR3 loop: CASSNFQPQHF. CDR3 sequence (DNA): TGTGCCAGCAGCAACTTTCAGCCCCAGCATTTT.

The rearrangement joins TRBV5-6 to TRBJ2-5; 9 positions agree with TRBD1. J gave up 7 bases and V 4 bases, and 5 bases lay outside the gene matches. The CDR3 has 13 residues. Germline lookup yields CDR1 SGHDT and CDR2 YYEEEE. In nucleotides, the CDR3 is TGTGCCAGCAGCCTGGGACAGGGTGTGACCCAGTACTTC. Translation gives CASSLGQGVTQYF.

This chain uses TRBV2 with TRBJ2-3; D gene uncertain. CDR1 SNHLY and CDR2 FYNNEI come from the germline V gene. This CDR3 has 11 amino acids. The germline V and J ends were trimmed by 11 bases and 3 bases, with 9 bases remaining between them. CDR3 DNA: TGTGCCCCCAGAAGGACAGATACGCAGTATTTT. Translating it yields CAPRRTDTQYF.

The chain recombines TRBV2 with TRBJ2-7, with a tentative D call TRBD1 (6 bases). The germline V gene has CDR1 SNHLY and CDR2 FYNNEI. There are 18 residues in the CDR3. V lost 0 bases and J 3 bases, leaving 21 bases between the germline ends. CDR3 in amino acids: CASSEAYPQGRLYYEQYF. The CDR3 DNA follows: TGTGCCAGCAGTGAAGCGTATCCCCAGGGGCGCTTATACTACGAGCAGTACTTC.

The gene calls are TRBV9 and TRBJ1-2, with D possibly TRBD1 on 5 matching bases. The CDR3 length is 13 residues. The germline V gene encodes CDR1 SGDLS and CDR2 YYNGEE. V lost 4 bases and J 8 bases, leaving 15 bases between the germline ends. The CDR3 region is CASSPEGHGGYTF. The DNA of the CDR3 is TGTGCCAGCAGCCCCGAAGGACACGGAGGCTACACCTTC.

This chain uses TRBV6-5 with TRBJ1-2, with a possible D match to TRBD1 (6 bases). Germline V gives CDR1 MNHEY, CDR2 SVGAGI. V gave up 5 bases and J gave up 1 base, with 14 bases separating them. The CDR3 spans 15 residues. The CDR3 DNA reads TGTGCCAGCAGTGCCCGGACAGTAGATAACTATGGCTACACCTTC. This encodes CASSARTVDNYGYTF.

This clone came up once. This rearrangement joins TRBV27 to TRBJ2-5; D not certain. V was shortened by 6 bases and J by 5 bases, with 16 bases between the two germline ends. The CDR3 runs 14 residues. Germline-derived CDR1 and CDR2 are MNHEY and SMNVEV (reference sequence). The CDR3 sequence is CASRPIGPKETQYF. The CDR3 region has the DNA TGTGCCAGCAGGCCCATTGGACCCAAGGAGACCCAGTACTTC.

The J gene is TRBJ2-4, the V gene TRBV5-6; 8 bases agree with TRBD1. V was clipped by 3 bases and J by 6 bases; unmatched bases: 8. The CDR3 is 15 residues long. CDR1 is SGHDT, CDR2 YYEEEE, per germline. The DNA for the CDR3 is TGTGCCAGCAGCTCCTACTCCGGGACAGGAAACATTCAGTACTTC. Protein: CASSSYSGTGNIQYF.

The V call is TRBV19, the J call TRBJ2-5, with D possibly TRBD2 on 6 matching bases. Trimming took 3 bases from V and 5 from J, leaving 16 bases between them. The CDR3 spans 15 residues. CDR1 and CDR2 from the germline V gene are LNHDA and SQIVND (reference sequence). In DNA, the CDR3 is TGTGCCAGTAGTATTCAAGGGACTCAAAGGGAGACCCAGTACTTC. Encoded protein: CASSIQGTQRETQYF.

V is TRBV29-1 and J is TRBJ1-1; tentative D call: TRBD1 (5 bases). Trimming left V 3 bases short and J 4 bases short, with 9 bases between. The CDR3 runs 12 residues. Germline-derived CDR1 and CDR2 are SQVTM and ANQGSEA. The CDR3 DNA is TGCAGCGTTGAGGACACCACCACTGAAGCTTTCTTT. It translates to CSVEDTTTEAFF.

To note about this clone: The same CDR3 is also encoded by other DNA sequences in this sample. This chain joins TRBV9 and TRBJ2-1; D call uncertain. This CDR3 has 16 residues. The germline V gene encodes CDR1 SGDLS and CDR2 YYNGEE. Trimming removed 0 bases from V and 0 bases from J, with 10 bases in between. The CDR3 loop is CASSVASVSSYNEQFF. CDR3 nucleotides: TGTGCCAGCAGCGTAGCTTCCGTCAGCTCCTACAATGAGCAGTTCTTC.

This CDR3 is CASSEALLQGPPFSGANVLTF. The CDR3 bases are TGTGCCAGCAGTGAAGCGCTTTTGCAGGGCCCCCCCTTCTCTGGGGCCAACGTCCTGACTTTC. The chain links TRBV6-1 to TRBJ2-6; D might be TRBD1 (5 bases). V was shortened by 0 bases and J by 0 bases, with 21 bases between the two germline ends. Germline assignment: CDR1 MNHNS and CDR2 SASEGT. The CDR3 extends over 21 amino acids.

Worth noting for this clone: The germline gene is not matched at one end of the junction; a read error may be the cause. This chain uses TRBV7-7 with TRBJ2-1, with a tentative D call TRBD2 (6 bases). Germline-derived CDR1 and CDR2 are SSHAT and FNYEAQ (reference sequence). This CDR3 spans 16 amino acids. DNA for the CDR3: TGTGCTAGCAGTCTAAGACTAGAGCGGTCCTACAATGAGCAGTTCTTC. Residues: CASSLRLERSYNEQFF.

The genes are TRBV5-1 and TRBJ2-5; TRBD2 is a possible D gene (5 bases). The CDR3 is 14 amino acids. V lost 5 bases to trimming and J lost 2 bases, with 13 bases between them. Germline V CDR1 and CDR2: SGHRS, YFSETQ. CDR3 DNA sequence: TGCGCCAGCAGTGGTCAGCGGAGTCAAGAGACCCAGTACTTC. This translates into CASSGQRSQETQYF. The variable domain in full, with the rest retrieved from reference TRBV5-1 and TRBJ2-5, is KAGVTQTPRYLIKTRGQQVTLSCSPISGHRSVSWYQQTPGQGLQFLFEYFSETQRNKGNFPGRFSGRQFSNSRSEMNVSTLELGDSALYLCASSGQRSQETQYFGPGTRLLVL.

The rearrangement links TRBV5-6 to TRBJ1-3; D gene ambiguous. The CDR3 has 12 residues. CDR1 and CDR2 from the germline V gene are SGHDT and YYEEEE. V was pared by 4 bases and J by 3 bases, with 5 bases between. CDR3 loop: CASSAGGNTIYF. DNA of the CDR3: TGTGCCAGCAGCGCGGGTGGAAACACCATATATTTT.

This sequence joins TRBV6-5 and TRBJ2-1; unclear D gene. Germline-derived CDR1 and CDR2 are MNHEY and SVGAGI. The CDR3 has 14 amino acids. V gave up 0 bases and J gave up 5 bases, with 8 bases separating them. CDR3 nucleotides: TGTGCCAGCAGTTACTCGACCAGGAACAATGAGCAGTTCTTC. Amino acids: CASSYSTRNNEQFF.

This sequence joins TRBV2 and TRBJ2-1; D unclear. Looked up from germline, CDR1 is SNHLY and CDR2 is FYNNEI. The CDR3 covers 11 residues. V was clipped by 4 bases and J by 10 bases, with 8 bases between them. The CDR3 nucleotides read TGTGCCAGCAGTGTACCTATGGAGCAGTTCTTC. Translation gives CASSVPMEQFF.

This chain links TRBV5-6 with TRBJ1-2; D gene uncertain. With 0 bases removed from V and 8 bases from J, the gap between germline ends came to 14 bases. The CDR3 consists of 14 residues. Looked up from germline, CDR1 is SGHDT and CDR2 is YYEEEE. CDR3 region: CASSLALGTEGYTF. The CDR3 DNA reads TGTGCCAGCAGCTTGGCTCTGGGAACGGAAGGCTACACCTTC.

Comment on this clone: The junction and the germline gene differ at one end; a read error may be behind it. The chain recombines TRBV7-2 with TRBJ2-7; the match to TRBD1 covers 8 bases. The germline V gene encodes CDR1 SGHTA and CDR2 FQGNSA. This CDR3 is built from 14 residues. The CDR3 here is CANSPRTGLYEQYF. The CDR3 bases are TGTGCCAACAGCCCCCGGACAGGGCTCTACGAGCAGTACTTC.

The chain combines TRBV27 with TRBJ2-3, with a weak D call TRBD1 (5 bases). Germline V gene lookup returns CDR1 MNHEY and CDR2 SMNVEV (reference sequence). This CDR3 has 16 amino acids. With 3 bases removed from V and 8 bases from J, the gap between germline ends came to 21 bases. The CDR3 DNA reads TGTGCCAGCAGTTTTAAGGCCTTGGAGTACCAGGGTACGCAGTATTTT. Residues: CASSFKALEYQGTQYF.

The chain uses TRBV9 and TRBJ1-4; D remains ambiguous. The CDR3 runs 16 residues. V lost 0 bases, J lost 1 base, and 10 bases lay in between. Looked up from germline, CDR1 is SGDLS and CDR2 is YYNGEE. The DNA for the CDR3 is TGTGCCAGCAGCGTAGGCCAGCCGCTAACTAATGAAAAACTGTTTTTT. Translation: CASSVGQPLTNEKLFF. Complete variable domain (other parts from reference TRBV9 and TRBJ1-4): DSGVTQTPKHLITATGQRVTLRCSPRSGDLSVYWYQQSLDQGLQFLIQYYNGEERAKGNILERFSAQQFPDLHSELNLSSLELGDSALYFCASSVGQPLTNEKLFFGSGTQLSVL.

This chain joins TRBV7-9 and TRBJ1-3; D is unresolved. Germline V CDR1 and CDR2: SEHNR, FQNEAQ (reference sequence). This CDR3 comprises 17 residues. The V end was cut by 4 bases, the J end by 0 bases, with 16 bases between. The CDR3 loop is CASSSSLQDNSGNTIYF. CDR3 nucleotides: TGTGCCAGCAGCTCTTCCCTTCAGGATAACTCTGGAAACACCATATATTTT.

This rearrangement joins TRBV29-1 to TRBJ2-1; 9 nucleotides match TRBD1. From germline, CDR1 is SQVTM and CDR2 ANQGSEA. CDR3 length: 14 residues. Germline trimming cut 7 bases from V and 9 bases from J; bases unmatched to any gene: 13. For the CDR3, the DNA is TGCAGCGGACACCCTTCCGGACAGGGGAGTGAGCAGTTCTTC. Translating it yields CSGHPSGQGSEQFF.

The V gene is TRBV18, the J gene TRBJ2-1; TRBD1 aligns across 7 bases. The CDR3 length is 15 residues. J lost 3 bases, V lost 0 bases, and 2 bases had no gene match. Germline-derived CDR1 and CDR2 are KGHSH and LQKENI. The CDR3 nucleotides read TGTGCCAGCTCACCACCGTGGGACAGCTACAATGAGCAGTTCTTC. This translates into CASSPPWDSYNEQFF.